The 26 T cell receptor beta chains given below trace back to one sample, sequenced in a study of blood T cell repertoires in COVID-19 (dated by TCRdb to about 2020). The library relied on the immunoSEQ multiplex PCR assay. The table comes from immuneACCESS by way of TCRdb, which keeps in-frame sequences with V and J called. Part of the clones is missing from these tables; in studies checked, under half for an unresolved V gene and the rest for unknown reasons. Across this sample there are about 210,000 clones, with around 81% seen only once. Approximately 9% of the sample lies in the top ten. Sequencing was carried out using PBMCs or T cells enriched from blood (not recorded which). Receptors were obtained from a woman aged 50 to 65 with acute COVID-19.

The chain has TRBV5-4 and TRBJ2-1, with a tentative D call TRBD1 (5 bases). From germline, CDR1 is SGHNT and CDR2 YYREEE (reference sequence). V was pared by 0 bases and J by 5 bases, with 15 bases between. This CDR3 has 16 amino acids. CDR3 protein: CASSLGAPKGNNEQFF. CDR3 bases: TGTGCCAGCAGCTTGGGGGCCCCAAAGGGGAACAATGAGCAGTTCTTC. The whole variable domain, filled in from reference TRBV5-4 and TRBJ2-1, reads ETGVTQSPTHLIKTRGQQVTLRCSSQSGHNTVSWYQQALGQGPQFIFQYYREEENGRGNFPPRFSGLQFPNYSSELNVNALELDDSALYLCASSLGAPKGNNEQFFGPGTRLTVL.

The CDR3 protein is CAISESGASYEQFF. The CDR3 DNA reads as TGTGCCATCAGTGAGTCGGGGGCGAGCTATGAGCAGTTCTTC. The gene calls are TRBV10-3 and TRBJ2-1; D may be TRBD1 (6 bases). The V gene's germline CDR1 is ENHRY and CDR2 SYGVKD. The CDR3 is 14 residues long. The V end was cut by 0 bases, the J end by 8 bases, with 11 bases between.

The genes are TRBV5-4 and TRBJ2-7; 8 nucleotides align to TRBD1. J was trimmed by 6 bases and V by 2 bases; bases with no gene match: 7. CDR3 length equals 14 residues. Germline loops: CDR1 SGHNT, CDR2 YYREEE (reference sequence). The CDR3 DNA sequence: TGTGCCAGCAGCTTTGGACAGGGAATCTCCGAGCAGTACTTC. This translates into CASSFGQGISEQYF.

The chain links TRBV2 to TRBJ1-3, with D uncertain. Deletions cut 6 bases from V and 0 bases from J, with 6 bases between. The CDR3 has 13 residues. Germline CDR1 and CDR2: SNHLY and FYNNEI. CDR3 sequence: CASRGDSGNTIYF. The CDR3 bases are TGTGCCAGCAGGGGAGACTCTGGAAACACCATATATTTT.

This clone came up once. CDR3 nucleotide sequence: TGTGCCAGCAGCTTAGGATTGTCCGGGATGCGCGGAAACACCATATATTTT. Protein: CASSLGLSGMRGNTIYF. The genes are TRBV7-9 and TRBJ1-3; unclear D gene. The germline V gene has CDR1 SEHNR and CDR2 FQNEAQ (reference sequence). The CDR3 extends over 17 amino acids. The V and J ends lost 1 base and 4 bases respectively, with 17 bases between them. Based on the CDR3 plus reference TRBV7-9 and TRBJ1-3, the full variable domain is DTGVSQNPRHKITKRGQNVTFRCDPISEHNRLYWYRQTLGQGPEFLTYFQNEAQLEKSRLLSDRFSAERPKGSFSTLEIQRTEQGDSAMYLCASSLGLSGMRGNTIYFGEGSWLTVV.

This chain's CDR3 is CASSADRGSNPNEQFF. Written as DNA, the CDR3 is TGTGCCAGCAGCGCAGACAGGGGATCGAATCCCAATGAGCAGTTCTTC. This chain connects TRBV7-8 to TRBJ2-1, with 8 bases lining up with TRBD1. Germline lookup yields CDR1 SGHVS and CDR2 FQNEAQ. Losses at the gene ends were 5 bases for V and 6 bases for J; bases not matched to a gene: 12. The CDR3 consists of 16 residues.

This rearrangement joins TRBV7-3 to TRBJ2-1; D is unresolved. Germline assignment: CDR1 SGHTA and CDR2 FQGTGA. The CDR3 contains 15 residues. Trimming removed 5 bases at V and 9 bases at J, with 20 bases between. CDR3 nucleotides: TGTGCCAGCAGCCCCCTCACTATAAGCGTCAGTGAGCAGTTCTTC. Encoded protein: CASSPLTISVSEQFF.

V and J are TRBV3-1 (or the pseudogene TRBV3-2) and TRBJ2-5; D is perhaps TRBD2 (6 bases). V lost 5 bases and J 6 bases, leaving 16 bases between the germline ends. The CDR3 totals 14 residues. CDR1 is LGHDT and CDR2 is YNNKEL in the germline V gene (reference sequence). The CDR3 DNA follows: TGTGCCAGCAGCGACGGACCCGCGGGGAAGACCCAGTACTTC. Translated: CASSDGPAGKTQYF.

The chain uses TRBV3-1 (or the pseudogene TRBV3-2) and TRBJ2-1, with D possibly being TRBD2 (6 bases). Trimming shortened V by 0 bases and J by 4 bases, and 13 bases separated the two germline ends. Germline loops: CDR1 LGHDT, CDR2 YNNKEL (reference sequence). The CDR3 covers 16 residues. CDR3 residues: CASSQDLASEYNEQFF. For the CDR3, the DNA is TGTGCCAGCAGCCAAGATTTGGCTAGCGAGTACAATGAGCAGTTCTTC.

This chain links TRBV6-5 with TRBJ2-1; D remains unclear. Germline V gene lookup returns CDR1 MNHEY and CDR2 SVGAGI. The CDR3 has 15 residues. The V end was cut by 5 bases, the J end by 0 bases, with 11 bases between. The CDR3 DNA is TGTGCCAGCAGTCCGGTGTTGAGCTCCTACAATGAGCAGTTCTTC. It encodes CASSPVLSSYNEQFF.

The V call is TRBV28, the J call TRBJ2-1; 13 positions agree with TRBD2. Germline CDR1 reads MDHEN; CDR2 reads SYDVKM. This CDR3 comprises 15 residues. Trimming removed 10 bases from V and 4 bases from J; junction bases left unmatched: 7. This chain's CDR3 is CATHPGLAGYNEQFF. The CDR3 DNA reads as TGTGCCACCCACCCGGGACTAGCGGGGTACAATGAGCAGTTCTTC.

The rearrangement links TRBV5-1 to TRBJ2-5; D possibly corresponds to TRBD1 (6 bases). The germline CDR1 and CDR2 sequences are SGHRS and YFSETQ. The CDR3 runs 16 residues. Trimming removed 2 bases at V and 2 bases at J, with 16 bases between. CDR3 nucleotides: TGCGCCAGCAGCTTAGCTACGACAGGCCCTCAAGAGACCCAGTACTTC. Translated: CASSLATTGPQETQYF.

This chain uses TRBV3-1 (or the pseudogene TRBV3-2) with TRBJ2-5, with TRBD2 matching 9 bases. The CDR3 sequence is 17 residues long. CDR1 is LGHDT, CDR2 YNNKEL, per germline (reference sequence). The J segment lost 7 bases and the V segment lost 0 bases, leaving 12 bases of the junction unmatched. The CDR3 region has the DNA TGTGCCAGCAGCCAAGACCGTAGCGGGGGCCGGGTTGGGACCCAGTACTTC. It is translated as CASSQDRSGGRVGTQYF.

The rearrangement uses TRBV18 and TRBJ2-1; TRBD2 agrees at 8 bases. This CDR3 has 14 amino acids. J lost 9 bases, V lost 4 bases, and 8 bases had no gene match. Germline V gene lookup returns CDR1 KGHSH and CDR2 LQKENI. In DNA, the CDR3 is TGTGCCAGCTCACTGACTAGCGAGAGGGGTGAGCAGTTCTTC. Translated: CASSLTSERGEQFF. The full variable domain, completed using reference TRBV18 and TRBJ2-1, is NAGVMQNPRHLVRRRGQEARLRCSPMKGHSHVYWYRQLPEEGLKFMVYLQKENIIDESGMPKERFSAEFPKEGPSILRIQQVVRGDSAAYFCASSLTSERGEQFFGPGTRLTVL.

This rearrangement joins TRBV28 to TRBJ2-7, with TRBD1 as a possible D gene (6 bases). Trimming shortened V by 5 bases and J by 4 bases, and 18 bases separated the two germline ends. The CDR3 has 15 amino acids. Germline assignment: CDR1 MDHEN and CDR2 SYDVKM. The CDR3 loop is CASSRPGTMPYEQYF. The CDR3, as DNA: TGTGCCAGCAGTAGACCCGGGACAATGCCTTACGAGCAGTACTTC.

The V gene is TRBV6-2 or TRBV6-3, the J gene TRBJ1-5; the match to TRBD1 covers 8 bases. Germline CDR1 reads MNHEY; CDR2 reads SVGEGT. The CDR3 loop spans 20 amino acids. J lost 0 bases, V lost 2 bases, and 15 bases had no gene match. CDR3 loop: CASSYLPGTGKRYSNQPQHF. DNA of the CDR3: TGTGCCAGCAGTTACCTCCCCGGGACAGGCAAACGCTATAGCAATCAGCCCCAGCATTTT.

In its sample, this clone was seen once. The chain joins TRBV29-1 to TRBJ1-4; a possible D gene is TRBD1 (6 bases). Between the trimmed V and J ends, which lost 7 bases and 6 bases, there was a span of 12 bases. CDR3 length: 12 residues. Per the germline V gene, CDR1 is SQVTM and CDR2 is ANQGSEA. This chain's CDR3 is CSGWTVHEKLFF. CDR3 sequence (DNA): TGCAGCGGGTGGACAGTTCATGAAAAACTGTTTTTT.

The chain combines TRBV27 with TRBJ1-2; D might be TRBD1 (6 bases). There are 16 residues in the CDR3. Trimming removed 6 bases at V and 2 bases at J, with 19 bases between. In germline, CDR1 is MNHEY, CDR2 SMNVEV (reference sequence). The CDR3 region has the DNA TGTGCCAGCAGACCTCTGGGGGTTCAGGGGAACTATGGCTACACCTTC. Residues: CASRPLGVQGNYGYTF.

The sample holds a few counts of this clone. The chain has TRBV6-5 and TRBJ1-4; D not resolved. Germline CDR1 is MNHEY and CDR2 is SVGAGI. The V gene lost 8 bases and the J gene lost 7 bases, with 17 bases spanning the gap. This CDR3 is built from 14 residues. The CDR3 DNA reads TGTGCCAGCTCGGATACGGGGTTAGGTGAAAAACTGTTTTTT. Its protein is CASSDTGLGEKLFF.

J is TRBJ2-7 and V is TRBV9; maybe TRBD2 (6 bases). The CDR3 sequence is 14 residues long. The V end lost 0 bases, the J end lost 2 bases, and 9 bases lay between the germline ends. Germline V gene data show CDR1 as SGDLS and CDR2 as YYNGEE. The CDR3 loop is CASSVGGGTYEQYF. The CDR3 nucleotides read TGTGCCAGCAGCGTAGGGGGCGGGACCTACGAGCAGTACTTC.

DNA of the CDR3: TGTGCCAGCCGGGGTAGCGGCTCCACAGATACGCAGTATTTT. It encodes CASRGSGSTDTQYF. The chain combines TRBV7-9 with TRBJ2-3; a possible D gene is TRBD2 (6 bases). CDR1 and CDR2 (germline): SEHNR, FQNEAQ (reference sequence). The CDR3 length is 14 residues. V lost 8 bases to trimming and J lost 2 bases, with 14 bases between them.

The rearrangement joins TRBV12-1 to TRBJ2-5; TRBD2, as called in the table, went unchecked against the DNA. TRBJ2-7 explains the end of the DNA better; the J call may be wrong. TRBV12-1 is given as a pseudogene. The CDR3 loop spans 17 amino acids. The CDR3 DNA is TGTGCCAGCAGCTTAAATCGATGGTGTCAAAGCTCCTACGAGCAGTACTTC. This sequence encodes CASSLNRWCQSSYEQYF.

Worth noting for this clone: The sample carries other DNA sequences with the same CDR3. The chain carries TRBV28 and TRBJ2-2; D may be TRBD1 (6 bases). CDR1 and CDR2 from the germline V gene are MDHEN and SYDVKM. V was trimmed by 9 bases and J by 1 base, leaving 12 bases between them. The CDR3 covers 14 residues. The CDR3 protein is CASKTGENTGELFF. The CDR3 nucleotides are TGTGCCAGTAAGACAGGAGAGAACACCGGGGAGCTGTTTTTT.

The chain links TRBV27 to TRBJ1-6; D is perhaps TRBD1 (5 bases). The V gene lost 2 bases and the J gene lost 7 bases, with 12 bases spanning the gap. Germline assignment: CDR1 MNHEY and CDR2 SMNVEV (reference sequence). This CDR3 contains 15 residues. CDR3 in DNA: TGTGCCAGCAGTTTAGCGGGGGTCTTAAATTCACCCCTCCACTTT. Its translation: CASSLAGVLNSPLHF.

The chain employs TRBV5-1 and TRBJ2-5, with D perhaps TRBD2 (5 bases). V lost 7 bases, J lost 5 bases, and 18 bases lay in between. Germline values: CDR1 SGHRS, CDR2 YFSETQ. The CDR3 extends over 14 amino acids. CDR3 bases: TGCGCCAGCGCCCCGGGGTTGGCGGGCGAGACCCAGTACTTC. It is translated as CASAPGLAGETQYF. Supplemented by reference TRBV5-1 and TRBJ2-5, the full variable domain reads KAGVTQTPRYLIKTRGQQVTLSCSPISGHRSVSWYQQTPGQGLQFLFEYFSETQRNKGNFPGRFSGRQFSNSRSEMNVSTLELGDSALYLCASAPGLAGETQYFGPGTRLLVL.

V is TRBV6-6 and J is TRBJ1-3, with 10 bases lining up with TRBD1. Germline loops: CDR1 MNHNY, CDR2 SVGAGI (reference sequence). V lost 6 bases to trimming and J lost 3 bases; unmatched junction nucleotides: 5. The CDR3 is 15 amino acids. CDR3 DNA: TGTGCCAGCAGAGCCGGGACAGGGGATGGAAACACCATATATTTT. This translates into CASRAGTGDGNTIYF.